The entry below describes one TCR beta chain. Its antigen is not known. This entry belongs to a study of shared clonotypes between healthy human individuals. In the study overall: Aged between 18 and 49, the donors were two women and a few men.

Naive-designated CD8 cells lacked CD45RO, were positively enriched for CCR7, and omitted terminally differentiated effector memory CD45RA+ cells. Sorted subsets were amplified in replicate PCRs using 200 ng DNA, approximately 30,000 T cell genomes. Per the authors' pipeline: Owing to the provision of junction-only sequences devoid of quality scores by immunoSEQ, filtering differed. Here immunoSEQ multiplex PCR was the method, and the copy in TCRdb shows in-frame clones only, minus some. That table gives V, J and clone size, and the DNA gave D and trimming. The table shows about 1.9 million clones, with just over 90% occurring only once. The study, taken as a whole, reports: At large depth, rarefaction still showed sorted-subset sequencing to be incomplete.

Germline V gene lookup returns CDR1 SGHRS and CDR2 YFSETQ. Trimming at V came to 4 bases and at J to 5 bases, leaving 6 bases not matched to a gene. This CDR3 region has 14 residues. The chain uses TRBV5-1 and TRBJ2-1; 7 bases are shared with TRBD2. This TCR was sampled from a man between 18 and 29 years old in good health. Some clones in this sample may be carry-over from other donors' samples. Material: naive CD8+ T cells from PBMCs. CDR3 in DNA: TGCGCCAGCAGCCCTAACGGGGGGAACAATGAGCAGTTCTTC. This encodes CASSPNGGNNEQFF.